This entry concerns a single T cell receptor beta chain. The antigen remains undetermined. From germline, CDR1 is SEHNR and CDR2 FQNEAQ (reference sequence). CDR3 length: 11 residues. Trimming shortened V by 8 bases and J by 4 bases, and 8 bases separated the two germline ends. On average, the one heparinised blood draw given by each donor was about 116 mL. Central memory, naive, regulatory and stem cell-like memory CD4+ cells were sorted by CD45RO/CCR7/CD25/CD127/CD95/CD27. The entirety of the isolated RNA underwent reverse transcription, so expressed TCRB transcripts were sequenced. Profiled with immunoSEQ multiplex PCR; TCRdb holds only in-frame clones, not every one. This table holds fewer than 400,000 clones, 6.5% to 10% found once. This sample was included in a study of beta chain features in type 1 diabetes. Study-wide findings and caveats: Researchers reported that naive, central memory and Treg TCRB repertoires appeared more similar in patients than in healthy donors.

What was sequenced was central memory CD4+ T cells from blood. V gene TRBV7-9 combines with J gene TRBJ1-1, with D maybe TRBD1 (6 bases). This clonotype originated in a woman aged 18-35 years in good health. DNA for the CDR3: TGTGCCAGCGGGGGGCCCACTGAAGCTTTCTTT. This sequence encodes CASGGPTEAFF. The full variable domain, in which reference TRBV7-9 and TRBJ1-1 provide the parts outside the CDR3, is DTGVSQNPRHKITKRGQNVTFRCDPISEHNRLYWYRQTLGQGPEFLTYFQNEAQLEKSRLLSDRFSAERPKGSFSTLEIQRTEQGDSAMYLCASGGPTEAFFGQGTRLTVV.